This paragraph covers one T cell receptor (beta chain) sequence. Its target is unknown. This sample is drawn from a study of molecular identifiers for immune sequencing clone quantification. Points from the study as a whole: Spiked Jurkat TCR RNA equal to one cell could reportedly be picked out among some 1 million naive cells.

With 6 bases clipped from V and 4 bases from J, the junction kept 9 bases outside the gene matches. Germline values: CDR1 DFQATT, CDR2 SNEGSKA (reference sequence). The CDR3 extends over 14 amino acids. Previously described methods with listed TCR primers produced the bulk TCR libraries. Via MiXCR, TCRdb re-called the PCR reads, giving one row per CDR3 protein. The repertoire includes about 630,000 distinct CDR3 sequences, around 25% of them detected once, and about 0.81% sits in the top ten. With 10%, 30% or 50% of RNA, 20,000 to 1,000,000 naive CD8 T cells were sequenced. Isolation of naive CD8 T cells was achieved by sorting on a CD8+CD4-CCR7+CD45RA+ phenotype.

The sequencing sample was made of naive CD8+ T cells from blood, with Jurkat cell RNA spiked in. Indicated subset: FACS-sorted CD8+CD4-CCR7+CD45RA+ naive T cells. The chain recombines TRBV20-1 with TRBJ1-2, with TRBD1 matching 9 bases. The clonotype originates from a human donor in good health. Some libraries in this study had Jurkat cell RNA spiked in. CDR3 amino acids: CSARDREWVYGYTF. As DNA, the CDR3 is TGCAGTGCCCGGGACAGGGAATGGGTCTATGGCTACACCTTC.